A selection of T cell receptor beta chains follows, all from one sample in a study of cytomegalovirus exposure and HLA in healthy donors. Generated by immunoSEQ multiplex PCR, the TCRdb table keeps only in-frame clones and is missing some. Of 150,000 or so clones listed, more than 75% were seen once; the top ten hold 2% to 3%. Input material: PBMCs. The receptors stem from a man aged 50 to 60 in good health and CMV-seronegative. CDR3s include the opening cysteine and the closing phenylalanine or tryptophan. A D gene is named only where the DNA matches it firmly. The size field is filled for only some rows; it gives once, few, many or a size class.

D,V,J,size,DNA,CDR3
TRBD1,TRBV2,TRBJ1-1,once,TGTGCCAGCAGTGAGGCACAGGGGAACATGAACACTGAAGCTTTCTTT,CASSEAQGNMNTEAFF
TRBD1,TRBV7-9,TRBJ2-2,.,TGTGCCAGCAGCCCGAAGGGGGACAGGATGAACACCGGGGAGCTGTTTTTT,CASSPKGDRMNTGELFF
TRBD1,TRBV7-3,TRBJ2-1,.,TGTGCCAGCAGCTTAAATCCTCCCGGGACAGGGCTAAGCAATGAGCAGTTCTTC,CASSLNPPGTGLSNEQFF
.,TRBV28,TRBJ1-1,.,TGTGCCAGCAGTTTCCGAGGAGCGGTTACGAACACTGAAGCTTTCTTT,CASSFRGAVTNTEAFF
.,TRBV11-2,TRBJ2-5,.,TGTGCCAGCAGCTTTCGGTTGGAGACCCAGTACTTC,CASSFRLETQYF
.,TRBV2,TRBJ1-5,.,TGTGCCAGCAGTCGACAGAAGAATCAGCCCCAGCATTTT,CASSRQKNQPQHF
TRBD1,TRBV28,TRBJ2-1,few,TGTGCCAGCAGTTTATCCGCAGGGGGTGGAATAAATGAGCAGTTCTTC,CASSLSAGGGINEQFF
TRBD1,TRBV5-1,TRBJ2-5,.,TGCGCCAGCAGCGGGGGAGGGACAGGGGGCGAAGAGGAGACCCAGTACTTC,CASSGGGTGGEEETQYF
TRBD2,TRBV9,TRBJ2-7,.,TGTGCCAGCAGCGTAGCAGGACTAGCGGGAGGGAGCTCCTACGAGCAGTACTTC,CASSVAGLAGGSSYEQYF
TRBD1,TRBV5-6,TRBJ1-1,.,TGTGCCAGCAGCCCTTGGACAGGGCGGGCCGCTGAAGCTTTCTTT,CASSPWTGRAAEAFF
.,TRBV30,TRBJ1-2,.,TGTGCCTGGAGTGGTGAGGTTTCGGGTTCTTACTATGGCTACACCTTC,CAWSGEVSGSYYGYTF
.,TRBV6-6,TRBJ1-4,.,TGTGCCAGCAGTTTCCCTTCCAGGGAGGGGAATGAAAAACTGTTTTTT,CASSFPSREGNEKLFF
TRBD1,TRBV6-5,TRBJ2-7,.,TGTGCCAGCACCCCGGACAGGGGGCGATCCTACGAGCAGTACTTC,CASTPDRGRSYEQYF
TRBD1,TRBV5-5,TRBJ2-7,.,TGTGCCAGCAGCCCGCACCCGGCAGGGGGCTACGAGCAGTACTTC,CASSPHPAGGYEQYF
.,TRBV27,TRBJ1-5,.,TGTGCCAGCAGTTTTTCAGGGGCGAATAGATATCAGCCCCAGCATTTT,CASSFSGANRYQPQHF
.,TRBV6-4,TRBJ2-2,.,TGTGCCAGCACGCCTAGCGCGAACACCGGGGAGCTGTTTTTT,CASTPSANTGELFF
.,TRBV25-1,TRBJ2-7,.,TGTGCCAGCACAGGACATGCATGGAGCGAGCAGTACTTC,CASTGHAWSEQYF
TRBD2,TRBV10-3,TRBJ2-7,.,TGTGCCATCAGTGGTGGACTAGACTCCTACGAGCAGTACTTC,CAISGGLDSYEQYF
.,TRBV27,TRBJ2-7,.,TGTGCCAGCAGTTTATCGTCCTGGACTGGCACCTCCTACGAGCAGTACTTC,CASSLSSWTGTSYEQYF
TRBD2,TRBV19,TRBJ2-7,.,TGTGCCAGTAGCGATGAGAGGGAGGGCATAGGAGAGCAGTACTTC,CASSDEREGIGEQYF
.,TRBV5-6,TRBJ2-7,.,TGTGCCAGCAGCGCCGGTTGGGTGGCGGGGCGCTACGAGCAGTACTTC,CASSAGWVAGRYEQYF
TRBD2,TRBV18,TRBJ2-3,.,TGTGCCAGCTCACCCCTTTTGAGACTAGCGGGAAGCACAGATACGCAGTATTTT,CASSPLLRLAGSTDTQYF
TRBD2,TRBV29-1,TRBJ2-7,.,TGCAGCGTTCTAGCGGGGATCTCCTACGAGCAGTACTTC,CSVLAGISYEQYF
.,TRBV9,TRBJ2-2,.,TGTGCCAGCAGCGGCCGTGAACGGGAGTACACCGGGGAGCTGTTTTTT,CASSGREREYTGELFF
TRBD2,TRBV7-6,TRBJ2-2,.,TGTGCCAGCAGCTTCGGCCTAGCGGGAGGGCCAGGCACCGGGGAGCTGTTTTTT,CASSFGLAGGPGTGELFF
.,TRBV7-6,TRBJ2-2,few,TGTGCCAGCAGCTTATGGTCTGCGGGACCCATGAACACCGGGGAGCTGTTTTTT,CASSLWSAGPMNTGELFF
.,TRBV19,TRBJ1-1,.,TGTGCCAGTATTAGGGGCAACAGGGCTCTCACCACTGAAGCTTTCTTT,CASIRGNRALTTEAFF
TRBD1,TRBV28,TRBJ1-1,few,TGTGCCAGCAGTTTGGGACAGGGCGCTTTCTTT,CASSLGQGAFF
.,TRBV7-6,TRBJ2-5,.,TGTGCCAGCAGCTTAAGCCCAGGGCCAGAGACCCAGTACTTC,CASSLSPGPETQYF
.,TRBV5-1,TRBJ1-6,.,TGCGCCAGCAGCTCGGTTTCCTCGGTCGATTCACCCCTCCACTTT,CASSSVSSVDSPLHF
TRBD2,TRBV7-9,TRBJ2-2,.,TGTGCCAGCAGCCGCGGGACTAGGGGCGCCGGGGAGCTGTTTTTT,CASSRGTRGAGELFF
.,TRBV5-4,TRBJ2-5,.,TGTGCCAGCAGCTTGTTCAGGGAAGAGACCCAGTACTTC,CASSLFREETQYF
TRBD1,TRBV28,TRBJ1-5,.,TGTGCCAGCAGTTTAAGGGACAGGAATCAGCCCCAGCATTTT,CASSLRDRNQPQHF
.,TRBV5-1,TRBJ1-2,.,TGCGCCAGCAGCTTGTTATCCGAAACTTCGCGCTACACCTTC,CASSLLSETSRYTF
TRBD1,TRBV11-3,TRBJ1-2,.,TGTGCCAGCAGTCCGGGCCGGGACAGGGACCATGGCTACACCTTC,CASSPGRDRDHGYTF
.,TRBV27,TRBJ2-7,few,TGTGCCAGCAGTTTAGGCCCTGACAGAGTAGTTCGGACCTACGAGCAGTACTTC,CASSLGPDRVVRTYEQYF
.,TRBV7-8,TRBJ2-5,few,TGTGCCAGCAGCTTAGATTCCCCACAAGAGACCCAGTACTTC,CASSLDSPQETQYF
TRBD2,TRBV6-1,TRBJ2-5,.,TGTGCCAGCAGTGAACGGGTTGGCGGGGGGGCTGGGGAGACCCAGTACTTC,CASSERVGGGAGETQYF
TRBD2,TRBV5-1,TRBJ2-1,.,TGCGCCAGCAGCTGGTTACGACTAGCGGGGGGAGGTGAGCAGTTCTTC,CASSWLRLAGGGEQFF
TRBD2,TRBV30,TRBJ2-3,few,TGTGCCTGGAGTGTATTGGCGGGAGGGGCAGATACGCAGTATTTT,CAWSVLAGGADTQYF
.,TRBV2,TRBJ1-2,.,TGTGCCAGCAGTGAAAGGAGGACAGTTAACTATGGCTACACCTTC,CASSERRTVNYGYTF
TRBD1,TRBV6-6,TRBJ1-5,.,TGTGCCAGCAGTTACTCCGGGACAGGGAATCAGCCCCAGCATTTT,CASSYSGTGNQPQHF
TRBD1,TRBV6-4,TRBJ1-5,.,TGTGCCAGCAGTTACAAGGACAGGGAATACGGGCGGCCCCAGCATTTT,CASSYKDREYGRPQHF
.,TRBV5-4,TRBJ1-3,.,TGTGCCAGCAGCTACGGGGGGTCCTCCACTGGAAACACCATATATTTT,CASSYGGSSTGNTIYF
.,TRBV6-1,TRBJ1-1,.,TGTGCCAGCAGTGCCCCACAGGCGGCGAACACTGAAGCTTTCTTT,CASSAPQAANTEAFF
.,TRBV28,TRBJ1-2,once,TGTGCCAGCAGTTTAGTAGCACCAGTATATGGCTACACCTTC,CASSLVAPVYGYTF
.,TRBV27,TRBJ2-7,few,TGTGCCAGCAGACGGGACTCACAATACGAGCAGTACTTC,CASRRDSQYEQYF
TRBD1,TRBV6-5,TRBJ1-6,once,TGTGCCAGCGGCTTGGACAGGGTTGTTTCACCCCTCCACTTT,CASGLDRVVSPLHF
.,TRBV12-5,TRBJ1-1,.,TGTGCTAGTGGTTCCTCCCAGGGGAGGGGTACTGAAGCTTTCTTT,CASGSSQGRGTEAFF
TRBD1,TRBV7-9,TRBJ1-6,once,TGTGCCAGCAGCTCCCGGGACAGGGCGAGCTCCTATAATTCACCCCTCCACTTT,CASSSRDRASSYNSPLHF
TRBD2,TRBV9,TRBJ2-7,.,TGTGCCAGCAGCGCGGGACTAGCGGTATCCGAGCAGTACTTC,CASSAGLAVSEQYF
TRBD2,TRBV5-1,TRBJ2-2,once,TGCGCCAGCACCTCACCGGGGGGGGCGAACACCGGGGAGCTGTTTTTT,CASTSPGGANTGELFF
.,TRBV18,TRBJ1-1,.,TGTGCCAGCTCACCTTCGAGCGGAGTGTTGAACACTGAAGCTTTCTTT,CASSPSSGVLNTEAFF
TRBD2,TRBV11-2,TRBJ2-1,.,TGTGCCAGCAGCATTATGTCAGGGACTAGCGCCTACAATGAGCAGTTCTTC,CASSIMSGTSAYNEQFF
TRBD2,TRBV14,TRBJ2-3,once,TGTGCCAGCAGCCAAGGCCGCAGCGGGGTGGGCGCAGATACGCAGTATTTT,CASSQGRSGVGADTQYF
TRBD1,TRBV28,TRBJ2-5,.,TGTGCCAGCAGTTCGGACAGGGGTAGAGAGACCCAGTACTTC,CASSSDRGRETQYF
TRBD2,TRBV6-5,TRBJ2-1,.,TGTGCCAGCAGTTACGACGACGGGGGGAATGAGCAGTTCTTC,CASSYDDGGNEQFF